This TCR beta chain derives from a study of blood T cell repertoires in COVID-19. Study-level information: Sites across the United States, Italy and Spain contributed samples from acute and convalescent COVID-19. Nucleic acid was either cDNA or gDNA, and it came from T cells, B-cell-depleted T cells, or PBMCs.

The CDR3 runs 15 residues. Deletions cut 0 bases from V and 3 bases from J, with 11 bases between. Looked up from germline, CDR1 is MNHEY and CDR2 is SMNVEV (reference sequence). Sequencing used immunoSEQ multiplex PCR; TCRdb keeps in-frame clones, though not all of them. The sample lists about 52,000 clones, roughly nine tenths occurring once. Sequencing was carried out using peripheral blood. This sequence originates from a human donor with active COVID-19. The donor label of this sample is uncertain. The rearrangement uses TRBV27 and TRBJ1-2; D uncertain. The CDR3 spells CASSLSGPPHYGYTF. In DNA, the CDR3 is TGTGCCAGCAGTTTATCGGGCCCACCCCACTATGGCTACACCTTC.